The next 4 T cell receptor beta chains were all read from a single sample in a study of CXCR3-negative and CXCR3-positive naive CD8 T cells. Study-level results: Naive cells with CXCR3 showed TRB CDR3s that were more hydrophobic than those in CXCR3-negative naive cells.

The TRB libraries of cDNA were built by UMI-labeled 5' RACE. Reprocessing the 5' RACE reads, TCRdb reports a single entry for every CDR3 protein and omits DNA. This sample's clone table lists about 85,000 distinct CDR3 sequences. Their recognized antigens are unknown. The sequencing input was naive CXCR3+ CD8+ T cells from blood. The subset: CD45RO-CCR7+CD27+CD95- naive CD8+ T cells expressing CXCR3 (TNR3+). The receptors shown here come from a human donor in good health. Some clones in this sample may be carry-over from other donors' samples.

J is TRBJ2-2 and V is TRBV11-2; checking the TCRdb D call of TRBD2 is not possible without DNA. The CDR3 totals 17 residues. Germline CDR1 SGHAT, CDR2 FQNNGV. The CDR3 loop reads CASSLPSGSPVTGELFF.

The CDR3: CASSSTGQDEKLFF. The V and J genes are TRBV28 and TRBJ1-4; TCRdb's assignment of TRBD1 cannot be checked, as there is no DNA. CDR1 is MDHEN, CDR2 SYDVKM, per germline. The CDR3 runs to 14 residues.

The chain employs TRBV28 and TRBJ2-3. The germline V gene has CDR1 MDHEN and CDR2 SYDVKM. CDR3 length equals 14 residues. The CDR3 spells CASSLYRGQDTQYF.

The chain recombines TRBV7-9 with TRBJ2-5; checking the TCRdb D call of TRBD1 is not possible without DNA. This CDR3 has 15 residues. Germline CDR1 SEHNR, CDR2 FQNEAQ (reference sequence). The CDR3 protein is CASSYTGVLQETQYF.